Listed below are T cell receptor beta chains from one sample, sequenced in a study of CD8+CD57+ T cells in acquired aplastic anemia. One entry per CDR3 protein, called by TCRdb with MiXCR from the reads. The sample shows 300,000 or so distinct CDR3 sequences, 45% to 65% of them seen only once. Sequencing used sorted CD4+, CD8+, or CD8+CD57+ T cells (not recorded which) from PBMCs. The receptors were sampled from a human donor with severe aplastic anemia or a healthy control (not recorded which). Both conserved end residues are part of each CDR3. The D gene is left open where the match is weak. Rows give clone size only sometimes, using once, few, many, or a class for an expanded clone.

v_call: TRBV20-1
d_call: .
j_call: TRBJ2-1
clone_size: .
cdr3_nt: TGCAGTGCTAGTAGGCGGCTTAGCAATCAGCAGTTCTTC
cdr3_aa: CSASRRLSNQQFF

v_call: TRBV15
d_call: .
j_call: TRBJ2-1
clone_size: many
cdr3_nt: TGTGCCACCAGCAGAGACGGGTGGGGTAGGGACAATGAGCAGTTCTTC
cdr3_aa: CATSRDGWGRDNEQFF

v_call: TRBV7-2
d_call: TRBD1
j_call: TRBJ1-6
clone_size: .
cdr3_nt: TGTGCCAGCAGTGTTACAGGGGGACCCCTCCACTTT
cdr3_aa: CASSVTGGPLHF

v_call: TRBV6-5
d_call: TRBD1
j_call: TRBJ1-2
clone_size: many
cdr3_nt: TGTGCCAGCACCCCGGACAGGGGGTTTTCCGGCTACACCTTC
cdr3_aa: CASTPDRGFSGYTF

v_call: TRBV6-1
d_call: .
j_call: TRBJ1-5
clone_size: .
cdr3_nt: TGTGCCAGCAGTGAACGGCATAGCAATCAGCCCCAGCATTTT
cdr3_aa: CASSERHSNQPQHF

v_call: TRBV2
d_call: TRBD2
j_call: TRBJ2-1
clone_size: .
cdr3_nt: TGTGCCAGCAGTGTAGGACTAGTTTACAATGAGCAGTTCTTC
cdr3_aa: CASSVGLVYNEQFF

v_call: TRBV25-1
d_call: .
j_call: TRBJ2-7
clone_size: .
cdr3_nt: TGTGCCAGCACACCCCCTGGAGGGGAGAGGTACTTC
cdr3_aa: CASTPPGGERYF

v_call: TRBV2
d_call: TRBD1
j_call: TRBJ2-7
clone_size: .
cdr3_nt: TGTGCCAGCAGTGGATTTGGGACAGGGAATTACGAGCAGTACTTC
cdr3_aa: CASSGFGTGNYEQYF

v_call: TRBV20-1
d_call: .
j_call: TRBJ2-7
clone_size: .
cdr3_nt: TGCAGTGCGCCGGTTGGGGGGCAGCAGTACTTC
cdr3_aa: CSAPVGGQQYF

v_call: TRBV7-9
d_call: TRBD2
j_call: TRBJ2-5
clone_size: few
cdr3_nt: TGTGCCAGCAGCCCGACGGGGGGGCGAGAGACCCAGTACTTC
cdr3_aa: CASSPTGGRETQYF

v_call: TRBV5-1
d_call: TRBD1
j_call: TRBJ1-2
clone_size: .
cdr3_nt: TGCGCCAGCAGCTCGGGACAGGGAGATAACTATGGCTACACCTTT
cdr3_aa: CASSSGQGDNYGYTF

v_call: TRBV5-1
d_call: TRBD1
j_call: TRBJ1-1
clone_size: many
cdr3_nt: TGCGCCAGCAGCTTGGCCACAGGACAGGGGGCATCTGAAGCTTTCTTT
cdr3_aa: CASSLATGQGASEAFF

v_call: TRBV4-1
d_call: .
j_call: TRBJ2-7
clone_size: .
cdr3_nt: TGCGCCAGCAGCCAAGCTCAGGATGCTTACGAGCAGTACTTC
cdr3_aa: CASSQAQDAYEQYF

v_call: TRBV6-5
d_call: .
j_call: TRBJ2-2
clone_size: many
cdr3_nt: TGTGCCAGCAGTACCCGCGGGACGCGTCCCGGGGAGCTGTTTTTT
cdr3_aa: CASSTRGTRPGELFF

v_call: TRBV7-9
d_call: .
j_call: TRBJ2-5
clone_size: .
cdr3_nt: TGTGCCATCTTAACCGGGACACTGGAGACCCAGTACTTC
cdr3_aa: CAILTGTLETQYF

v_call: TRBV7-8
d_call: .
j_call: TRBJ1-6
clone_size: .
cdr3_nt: TGTGCCAGCAGCCTACTTTCAGGATCACCCCTCCACTTT
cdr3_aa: CASSLLSGSPLHF

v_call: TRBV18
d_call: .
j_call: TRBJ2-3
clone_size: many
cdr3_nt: TGTGCCAGCTCACTCGCTCCAGATACGCAGTATTTT
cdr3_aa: CASSLAPDTQYF

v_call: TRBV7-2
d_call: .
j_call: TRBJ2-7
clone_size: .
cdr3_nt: TGTGCCAGCAGCTTTTCCAGGCAGATTAGCTCCTACGAGCAGTACTTC
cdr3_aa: CASSFSRQISSYEQYF

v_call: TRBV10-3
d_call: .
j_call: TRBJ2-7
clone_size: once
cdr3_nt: TGTGCCATCGGTGATTGGGGGACCTACGAGCAGTACTTC
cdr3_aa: CAIGDWGTYEQYF

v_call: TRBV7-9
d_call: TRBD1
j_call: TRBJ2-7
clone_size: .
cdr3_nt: TGTGCCAGCAGCTTAGCGCAGGGGGACGAGCAGTACTTC
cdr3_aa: CASSLAQGDEQYF

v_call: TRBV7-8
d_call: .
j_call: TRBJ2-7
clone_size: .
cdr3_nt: TGTGCCAGCAGCTTAGTAACAGGGCAAGAGCAGTACTTC
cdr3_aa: CASSLVTGQEQYF

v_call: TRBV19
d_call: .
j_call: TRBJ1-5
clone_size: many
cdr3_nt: TGTGCCAGTAGTATAGCGCAGGGACCAAATCAGCCCCAGCATTTT
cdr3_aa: CASSIAQGPNQPQHF

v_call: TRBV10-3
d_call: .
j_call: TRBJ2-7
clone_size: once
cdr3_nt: TGTGCCATCCCCACTGGGGGTTTCGCCCAGGACTACGAGCAGTACTTC
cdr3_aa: CAIPTGGFAQDYEQYF